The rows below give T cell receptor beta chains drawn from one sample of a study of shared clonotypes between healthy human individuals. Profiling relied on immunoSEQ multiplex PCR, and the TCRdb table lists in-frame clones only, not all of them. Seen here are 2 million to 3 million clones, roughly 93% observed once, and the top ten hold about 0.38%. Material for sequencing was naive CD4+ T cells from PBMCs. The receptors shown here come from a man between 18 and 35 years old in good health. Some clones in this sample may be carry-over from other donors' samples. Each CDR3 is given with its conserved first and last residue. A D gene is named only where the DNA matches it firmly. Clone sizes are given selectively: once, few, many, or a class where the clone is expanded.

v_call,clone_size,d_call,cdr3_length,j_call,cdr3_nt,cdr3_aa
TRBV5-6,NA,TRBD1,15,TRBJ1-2,TGTGCCAGCAGCACCTACAGGGGGCTGAACTATGGCTACACCTTC,CASSTYRGLNYGYTF
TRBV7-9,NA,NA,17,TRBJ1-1,TGTGCCAGCAGCTTAGGGCTTGGTAGGCGGCCGAACACTGAAGCTTTCTTT,CASSLGLGRRPNTEAFF
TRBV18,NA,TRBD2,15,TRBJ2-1,TGTGCCAGCTCACCTCGAAAGCGGGACGACTATGAGCAGTTCTTC,CASSPRKRDDYEQFF
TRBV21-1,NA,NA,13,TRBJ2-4,TGTGCCAGCAGCACGGGACCAGAAAACATTCAGTACTTC,CASSTGPENIQYF
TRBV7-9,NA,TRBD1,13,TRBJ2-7,TGTGCCAGCAGCCCGTCAGGGGGCTACGAGCAGTACTTC,CASSPSGGYEQYF
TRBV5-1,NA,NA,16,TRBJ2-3,TGCGCCAGCAGCTTGGATCGGAGACTTAGCACAGATACGCAGTATTTT,CASSLDRRLSTDTQYF
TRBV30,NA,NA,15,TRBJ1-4,TGTGCCTGGAGTTTGCAGGGAATGGGTCGTGAAAAACTGTTTTTT,CAWSLQGMGREKLFF
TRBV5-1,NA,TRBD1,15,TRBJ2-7,TGCGCCAGCAGAATAGGGACAGGGAGGATCTACGAGCAGTACTTC,CASRIGTGRIYEQYF
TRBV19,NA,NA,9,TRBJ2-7,TGCAAATGGGTGTACGAGCAGTACTTC,CKWVYEQYF
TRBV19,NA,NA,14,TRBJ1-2,TGTGCCAGTAGTATAGCCCTGGAGGGGTATGGCTACACCTTC,CASSIALEGYGYTF
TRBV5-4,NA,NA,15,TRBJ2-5,TGTGCCAGCAGCTCCTCGACTAGTCCCTATGAGACCCAGTACTTC,CASSSSTSPYETQYF
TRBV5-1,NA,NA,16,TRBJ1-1,TGCGCCAGCAGCTTGGGGGCCGAGACAATGCAGGTTGAAGCTTTCTTT,CASSLGAETMQVEAFF
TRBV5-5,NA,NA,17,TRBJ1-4,TGTGCCAGCAGCTTGGATAGAGTCAACTCATACCCTGAAAAACTGTTTTTT,CASSLDRVNSYPEKLFF
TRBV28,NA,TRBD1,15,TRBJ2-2,TGTGCCAGCGCCCGACAGGGTAGTGGCACCGGGGAGCTGTTTTTT,CASARQGSGTGELFF
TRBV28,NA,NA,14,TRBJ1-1,TGTGCCAGCAGTTTACCAGTTTGGGGTCGAGAGGCTTTCTTT,CASSLPVWGREAFF
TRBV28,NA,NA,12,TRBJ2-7,TGTGCCAGCAGCTTAACAGGGCTCGAGCAGTACTTC,CASSLTGLEQYF
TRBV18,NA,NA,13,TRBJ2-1,TGTGCCAGCTCACCAGGCAGGTCCAATGAGCAGTTCTTC,CASSPGRSNEQFF
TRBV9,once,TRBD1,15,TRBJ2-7,TGTGCCAGCAGCGTAGTAGGTGACAGGGGGAGCGAGCAGTACTTC,CASSVVGDRGSEQYF
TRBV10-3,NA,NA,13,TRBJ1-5,TGTGCCAGCGGCTTACGGATCAATCAGCCCCAGCATTTT,CASGLRINQPQHF
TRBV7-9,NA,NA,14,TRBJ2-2,TGTGCCAGCAGTGTGTCAACGAACACCGGGGAGCTGTTTTTT,CASSVSTNTGELFF
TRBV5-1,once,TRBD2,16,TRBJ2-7,TGCGCCAGCAGCCCGGGACTAGCGGGAGTAGTCTACGAGCAGTACTTC,CASSPGLAGVVYEQYF
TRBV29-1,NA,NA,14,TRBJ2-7,TGCAGCGCCGCGGGCCGGATGGGGGCCTACGAGCAGTACTTC,CSAAGRMGAYEQYF
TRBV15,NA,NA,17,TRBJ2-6,TGTGCCACCAGCAGTGGGATTTCCTACTCTGGGGCCAACGTCCTGACTTTC,CATSSGISYSGANVLTF
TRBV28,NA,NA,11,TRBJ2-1,TGTGCCAGCAGCACCGCCTATGAGCAGTTCTTC,CASSTAYEQFF
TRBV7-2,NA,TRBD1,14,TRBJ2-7,TGTGCCAGCAGCTTAACCGGACAGGGAAACGAGCAGTACTTC,CASSLTGQGNEQYF
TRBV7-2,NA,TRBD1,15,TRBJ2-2,TGTGCCAGCAGCTCATACAGGGGTAACACCGGGGAGCTGTTTTTT,CASSSYRGNTGELFF
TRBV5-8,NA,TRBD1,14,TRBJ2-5,TGTGCCAGCAGCCCGGGGACAGGGGAAGAGACCCAGTACTTC,CASSPGTGEETQYF
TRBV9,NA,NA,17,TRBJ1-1,TGTGCCAGCAGCGTAGGGCTCCGCGGGGGAGTGAACACTGAAGCTTTCTTT,CASSVGLRGGVNTEAFF
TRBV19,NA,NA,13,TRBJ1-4,TGTGCCAGTAGCGGGGGTTTTAATGAAAAACTGTTTTTT,CASSGGFNEKLFF
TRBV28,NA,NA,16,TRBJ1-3,TGTGCCAGCAGTAAGGACAGCCCGCACTCTGGAAACACCATATATTTT,CASSKDSPHSGNTIYF